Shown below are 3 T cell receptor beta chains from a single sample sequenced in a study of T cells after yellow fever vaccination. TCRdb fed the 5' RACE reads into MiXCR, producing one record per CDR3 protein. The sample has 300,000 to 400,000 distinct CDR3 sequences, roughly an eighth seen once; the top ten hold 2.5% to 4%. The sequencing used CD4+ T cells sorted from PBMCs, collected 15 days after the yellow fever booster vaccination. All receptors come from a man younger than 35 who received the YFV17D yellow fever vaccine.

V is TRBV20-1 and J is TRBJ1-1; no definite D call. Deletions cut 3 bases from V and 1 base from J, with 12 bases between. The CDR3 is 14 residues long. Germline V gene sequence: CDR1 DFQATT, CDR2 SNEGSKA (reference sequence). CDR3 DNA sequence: TGCAGTGCTAGGGAGCTGGGAGGGAACACTGAAGCTTTCTTT. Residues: CSARELGGNTEAFF.

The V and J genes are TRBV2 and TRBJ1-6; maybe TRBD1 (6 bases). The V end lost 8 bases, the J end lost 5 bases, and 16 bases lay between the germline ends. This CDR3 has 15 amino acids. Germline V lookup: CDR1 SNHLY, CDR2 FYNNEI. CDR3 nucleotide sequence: TGTGCCAGCGGCCAACAGGGCTTTAATAATTCACCCCTCCACTTT. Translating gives CASGQQGFNNSPLHF.

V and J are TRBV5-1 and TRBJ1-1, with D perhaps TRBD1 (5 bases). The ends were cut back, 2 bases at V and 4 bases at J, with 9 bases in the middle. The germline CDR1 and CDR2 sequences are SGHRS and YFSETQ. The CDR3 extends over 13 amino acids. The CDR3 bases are TGCGCCAGCAGCTTCTGGGGGACCACTGAAGCTTTCTTT. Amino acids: CASSFWGTTEAFF.